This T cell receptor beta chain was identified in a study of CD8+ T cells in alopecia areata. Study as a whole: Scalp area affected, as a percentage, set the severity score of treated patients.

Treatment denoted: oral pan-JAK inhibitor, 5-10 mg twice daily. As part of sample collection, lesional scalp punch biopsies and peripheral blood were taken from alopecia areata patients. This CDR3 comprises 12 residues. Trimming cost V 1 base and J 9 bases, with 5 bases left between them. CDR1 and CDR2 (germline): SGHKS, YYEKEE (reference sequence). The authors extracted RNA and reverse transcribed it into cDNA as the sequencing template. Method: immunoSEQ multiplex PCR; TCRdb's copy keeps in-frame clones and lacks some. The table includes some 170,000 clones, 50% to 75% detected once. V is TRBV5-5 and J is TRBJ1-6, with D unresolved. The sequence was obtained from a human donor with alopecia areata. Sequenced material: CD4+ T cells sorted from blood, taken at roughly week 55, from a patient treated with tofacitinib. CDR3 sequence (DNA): TGTGCCAGCAGCTTGCTGGGTTCACCCCTCCACTTT. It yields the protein CASSLLGSPLHF.